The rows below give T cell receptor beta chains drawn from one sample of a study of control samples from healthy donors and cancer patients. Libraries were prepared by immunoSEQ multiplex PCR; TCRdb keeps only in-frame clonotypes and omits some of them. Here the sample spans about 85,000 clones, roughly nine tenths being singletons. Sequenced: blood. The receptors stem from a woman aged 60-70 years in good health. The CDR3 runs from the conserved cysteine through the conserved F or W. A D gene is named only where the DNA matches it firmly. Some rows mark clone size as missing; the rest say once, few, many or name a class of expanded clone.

TGTGCCAGCAGTTTATGGCGGCAGGGGGCCTACGAGCAGTACTTC	CASSLWRQGAYEQYF	NA	TRBJ2-7	TRBV28	TRBD1
TGTGCCAGCGATACGGGACTACTGTCTTTTGAGCAGTTCTTC	CASDTGLLSFEQFF	NA	TRBJ2-1	TRBV2	TRBD2
TGTGCCAGCAGTGAACGGGCAGACTTGAACACTGAAGCTTTCTTT	CASSERADLNTEAFF	NA	TRBJ1-1	TRBV6-1	NA
TGTGCCAGCAGTTTAGCCGGGACAGGCCGCCTTCAGTACTTC	CASSLAGTGRLQYF	NA	TRBJ2-4	TRBV27	TRBD1
TGTGCCAGCACCCTAGAGCAGGGTAGGGTGGAAGCTTTCTTT	CASTLEQGRVEAFF	few	TRBJ1-1	TRBV2	NA
TGCGCCAGCAGCTTGTTGGCAGGGGGATACGAGCAGTACTTC	CASSLLAGGYEQYF	NA	TRBJ2-7	TRBV5-1	TRBD1
TGTGCCAGCAGCTTGCGCAGGGGGGGATCCACTGAAGCTTTCTTT	CASSLRRGGSTEAFF	NA	TRBJ1-1	TRBV7-2	TRBD1
TGTGCCAGTAGTCGTACAGGGTCTGGAAACACCATATATTTT	CASSRTGSGNTIYF	NA	TRBJ1-3	TRBV19	NA
TGCGCCAGCAGCTTGGCGGCCGTATCAGGACGGAGTAAGGAGCAGTACTTC	CASSLAAVSGRSKEQYF	NA	TRBJ2-7	TRBV5-1	NA
TGTGCCAGCAGCCATACAGGCACCATATATTTT	CASSHTGTIYF	NA	TRBJ1-3	TRBV3-1/TRBV3-2	NA
TGTGCCAGCAGCCATGGGGAGCCCCAGCATTTT	CASSHGEPQHF	NA	TRBJ1-5	TRBV6-6	NA
TGTGCCAGCACTCGACAGGCGATAAACACTGAAGCTTTCTTT	CASTRQAINTEAFF	NA	TRBJ1-1	TRBV11-2	NA
TGTGCCAGCTCACGTTCGGGCAGGGGAGATGGCTACACCTTC	CASSRSGRGDGYTF	NA	TRBJ1-2	TRBV18	NA
TGTGCCAGCAAACAGACCGATTCTGGAAACACCATATATTTT	CASKQTDSGNTIYF	NA	TRBJ1-3	TRBV2	NA
TGTGCCAGCAGCGTAGCCCCCGGCTACGAGCAGTACTTC	CASSVAPGYEQYF	NA	TRBJ2-7	TRBV9	NA
TGTGCCAGCAGCTTAGGCAGGGGCACAGATACGCAGTATTTT	CASSLGRGTDTQYF	NA	TRBJ2-3	TRBV7-8	NA
TGTGCCAGCAGCCAAAATCCGGGGTTGTATAATTCACCCCTCCACTTT	CASSQNPGLYNSPLHF	NA	TRBJ1-6	TRBV3-1/TRBV3-2	NA
TGTGCCAGCAGCCTTTGGACTAGCGGCAATGAGCAGTTCTTC	CASSLWTSGNEQFF	NA	TRBJ2-1	TRBV14	TRBD2
TGTGCCAGCAGCCCCTGGACTAGCGGCACAGATACGCAGTATTTT	CASSPWTSGTDTQYF	NA	TRBJ2-3	TRBV11-2	TRBD2
TGTGCCAGCAGTTACTCGTACCGGGGAGGCTGGGAGACCCAGTACTTC	CASSYSYRGGWETQYF	NA	TRBJ2-5	TRBV6-5	NA
TGCAGCGCCGGGACAGCGGTATCCACAGATACGCAGTATTTT	CSAGTAVSTDTQYF	once	TRBJ2-3	TRBV29-1	TRBD1
TGTGCCAGCAGCTTGACGAGGGGGAGGACCACAGATACGCAGTATTTT	CASSLTRGRTTDTQYF	NA	TRBJ2-3	TRBV5-6	NA
TGTGCCAGCAGCCGACAGGGGCCGTGGACTGAAGCTTTCTTT	CASSRQGPWTEAFF	NA	TRBJ1-1	TRBV6-5	TRBD1
TGTGCCAGCAGCGTAGGGGCAGGTAGCACAGATACGCAGTATTTT	CASSVGAGSTDTQYF	NA	TRBJ2-3	TRBV9	NA
TGTGCCAGCTCACCACCGTCAGGGGGCGGGGAGACCCAGTACTTC	CASSPPSGGGETQYF	NA	TRBJ2-5	TRBV18	TRBD1
TGTGCCAGCAGTTACAGTCAGGGAGGATCACCCCTCCACTTT	CASSYSQGGSPLHF	few	TRBJ1-6	TRBV6-5	NA
TGTGCCAGCAGCCCCAGAGGGACAGGCACAGATACGCAGTATTTT	CASSPRGTGTDTQYF	NA	TRBJ2-3	TRBV9	TRBD1
TGTGCCAGCAGCGTAGGGTCAGGTCGTAATTCACCCCTCCACTTT	CASSVGSGRNSPLHF	NA	TRBJ1-6	TRBV9	NA
TGTGCCAGCTCGACTTCCAGACAGCCAATCATGAACACTGAAGCTTTCTTT	CASSTSRQPIMNTEAFF	NA	TRBJ1-1	TRBV18	NA
TGTGCCAGCAGCGTAGGCGCTCAGACGGACGAGCAGTACTTC	CASSVGAQTDEQYF	NA	TRBJ2-7	TRBV9	NA
TGTGCCAGCAGCATGGGACAGGGGGCCGGAAACACTGAAGCTTTCTTT	CASSMGQGAGNTEAFF	NA	TRBJ1-1	TRBV7-9	TRBD1
TGTGCCAGCACAACGAGGGGGGGGAGCTCCTACAATGAGCAGTTCTTC	CASTTRGGSSYNEQFF	NA	TRBJ2-1	TRBV11-3	NA
TGCAGCGTTGAGTCAGGTACCGATGAGCAGTTCTTC	CSVESGTDEQFF	NA	TRBJ2-1	TRBV29-1	NA
TGTGCCAGCAGTGACAAGGCAGCCTATGATTATTGGTACACCTTC	CASSDKAAYDYWYTF	NA	TRBJ1-2	TRBV6-4	NA
TGTGCCAGCAGTTCGTGGGGGCTGATTGAAAAACTGTTTTTT	CASSSWGLIEKLFF	NA	TRBJ1-4	TRBV6-6	NA
TGTGCCATCAGGGGGGACAGGGGTTATTCCTACGAGCAGTACTTC	CAIRGDRGYSYEQYF	NA	TRBJ2-7	TRBV10-3	TRBD1
TGTGCCAGCAGCGTAGAGGTGAGGGGGGATACGCAGTATTTT	CASSVEVRGDTQYF	NA	TRBJ2-3	TRBV9	NA
TGTGCCAGCAGCTTAGGGGGTGGGAGGAATTCACCCCTCCACTTT	CASSLGGGRNSPLHF	NA	TRBJ1-6	TRBV7-9	NA
TGTGCCAGCCGCAGAGGGACAGGGGGGGTAATGAACACTGAAGCTTTCTTT	CASRRGTGGVMNTEAFF	NA	TRBJ1-1	TRBV5-6	TRBD1
TGTGCCAGCAGCTCTAGCGGGACTAGCGGGGGGAACACCGGGGAGCTGTTTTTT	CASSSSGTSGGNTGELFF	NA	TRBJ2-2	TRBV9	TRBD2
TGTGCCAGCAGCTTTAGGCGTCCCAGCACAGATACGCAGTATTTT	CASSFRRPSTDTQYF	NA	TRBJ2-3	TRBV13	NA
TGTGCCAGCAGCCCGACAGGGTCCTATTACAATGAGCAGTTCTTC	CASSPTGSYYNEQFF	NA	TRBJ2-1	TRBV27	TRBD1
TGCGCCAGCAGCTTGGACTCCGGCGGTGGAAACACCATATATTTT	CASSLDSGGGNTIYF	NA	TRBJ1-3	TRBV5-1	NA
TGCGCCAGCAGCTTGTGGGCAGGAAATCAGCCCCAGCATTTT	CASSLWAGNQPQHF	NA	TRBJ1-5	TRBV5-1	NA
TGTGCCAGCAGCTATGGGGGGACACAACATCAGCCCCAGCATTTT	CASSYGGTQHQPQHF	once	TRBJ1-5	TRBV5-5	NA
TGTGCCAGTAGGGACAGGTATTCACCCCTCCACTTT	CASRDRYSPLHF	NA	TRBJ1-6	TRBV19	TRBD1
TGTGCCAGCTCACCATCGGGGGGAAATTCACCCCTCCACTTT	CASSPSGGNSPLHF	NA	TRBJ1-6	TRBV18	NA